This T cell receptor (beta chain) was sequenced in a study of T cell repertoires in aging, cancer and after chemotherapy. Findings and limits, study-wide: Compared with age-matched healthy donors, untreated hematological or solid cancer patients showed higher blood TCR clonality. Loss of evenness, beyond lost richness, contributed to age-related TCR diversity decline in cancer patients. These repertoire data do not allow conclusions about immunological memory after chemotherapy.

The template was genomic DNA from peripheral blood, not RNA. With regard to this clonotype: As yet, its antigen is unknown.

The germline V gene encodes CDR1 SGHNT and CDR2 YENEEA. J lost 1 base, V lost 3 bases, and 3 bases had no gene match. The CDR3 is made up of 15 amino acids. TRB rearrangements spanning V, D and J were amplified using mixed TRB-A/B primers. TCRdb redid the calling of the multiplex PCR reads with MiXCR, one entry per CDR3 protein. The table records roughly 7,500 distinct CDR3 sequences, roughly 30% of them present only once. This chain uses TRBV11-3 with TRBJ2-7, with 10 bases matching TRBD2. Material for sequencing was blood. The sequence was collected from a human donor with a blood cancer. CDR3 sequence: CASSFSGGSSYEQYF. Written as DNA, the CDR3 is TGTGCCAGCAGCTTTAGCGGGGGGTCGTCCTACGAGCAGTACTTC.